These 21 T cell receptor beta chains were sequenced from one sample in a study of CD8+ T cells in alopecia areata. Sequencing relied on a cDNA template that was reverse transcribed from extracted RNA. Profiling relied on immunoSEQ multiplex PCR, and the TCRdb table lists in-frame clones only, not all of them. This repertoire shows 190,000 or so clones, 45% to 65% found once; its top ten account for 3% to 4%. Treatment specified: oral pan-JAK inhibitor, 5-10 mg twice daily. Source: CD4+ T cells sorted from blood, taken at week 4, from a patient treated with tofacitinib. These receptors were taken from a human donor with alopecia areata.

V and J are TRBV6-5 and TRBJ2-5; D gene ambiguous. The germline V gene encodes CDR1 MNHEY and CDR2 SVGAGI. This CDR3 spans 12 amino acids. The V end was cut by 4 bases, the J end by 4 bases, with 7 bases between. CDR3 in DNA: TGTGCCAGCAGTTCGGATCTAGAGACCCAGTACTTC. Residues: CASSSDLETQYF.

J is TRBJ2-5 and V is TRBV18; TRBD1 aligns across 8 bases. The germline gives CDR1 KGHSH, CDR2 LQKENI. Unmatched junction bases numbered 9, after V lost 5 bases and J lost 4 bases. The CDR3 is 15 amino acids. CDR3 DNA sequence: TGTGCCAGCTCATCAAGGAGACAGGGGCGAGAGACCCAGTACTTC. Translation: CASSSRRQGRETQYF.

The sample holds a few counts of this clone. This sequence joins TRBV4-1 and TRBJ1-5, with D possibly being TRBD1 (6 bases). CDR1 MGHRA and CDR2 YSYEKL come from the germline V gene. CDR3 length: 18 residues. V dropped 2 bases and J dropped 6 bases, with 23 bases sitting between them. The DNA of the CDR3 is TGCGCCAGCAGCCAAAGGGGGGCACGGGGGGGCCCGGGTCAGCCCCAGCATTTT. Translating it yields CASSQRGARGGPGQPQHF.

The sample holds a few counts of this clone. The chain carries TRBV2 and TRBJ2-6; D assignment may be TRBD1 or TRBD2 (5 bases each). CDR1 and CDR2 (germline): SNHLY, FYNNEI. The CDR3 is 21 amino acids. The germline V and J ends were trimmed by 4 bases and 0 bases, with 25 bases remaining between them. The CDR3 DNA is TGTGCCAGCAGTGCCGTCGCCGGGAATCGTGGGGGAAGCTCTGGGGCCAACGTCCTGACTTTC. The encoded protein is CASSAVAGNRGGSSGANVLTF.

CDR3 sequence: CASAQQPGTGYEQYF. Here the CDR3 DNA reads TGTGCCAGCGCCCAACAGCCCGGGACAGGCTACGAGCAGTACTTC. This rearrangement joins TRBV19 to TRBJ2-7; 8 bases map to TRBD1. Looked up from germline, CDR1 is LNHDA and CDR2 is SQIVND (reference sequence). Trimming removed 9 bases from V and 3 bases from J; junction bases left unmatched: 13. CDR3 length equals 15 residues.

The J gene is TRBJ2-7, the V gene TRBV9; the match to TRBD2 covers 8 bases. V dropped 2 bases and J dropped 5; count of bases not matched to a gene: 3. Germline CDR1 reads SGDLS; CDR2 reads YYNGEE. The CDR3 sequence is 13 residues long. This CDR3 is CASSVELADEQYF. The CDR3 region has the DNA TGTGCCAGCAGCGTTGAACTAGCGGACGAGCAGTACTTC.

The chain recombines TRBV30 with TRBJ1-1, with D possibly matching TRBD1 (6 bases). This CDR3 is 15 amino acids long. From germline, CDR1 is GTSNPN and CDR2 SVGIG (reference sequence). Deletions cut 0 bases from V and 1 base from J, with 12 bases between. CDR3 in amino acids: CAWSVRPRGNTEAFF. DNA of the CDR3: TGTGCCTGGAGTGTACGCCCCAGGGGGAACACTGAAGCTTTCTTT.

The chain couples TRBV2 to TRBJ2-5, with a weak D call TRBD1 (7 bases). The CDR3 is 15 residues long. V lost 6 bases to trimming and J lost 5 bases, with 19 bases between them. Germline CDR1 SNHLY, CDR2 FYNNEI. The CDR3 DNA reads TGTGCCAGCAGAACCGCGGGACAGCGGTCGGAGACCCAGTACTTC. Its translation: CASRTAGQRSETQYF. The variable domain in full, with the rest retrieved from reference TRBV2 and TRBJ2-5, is EPEVTQTPSHQVTQMGQEVILRCVPISNHLYFYWYRQILGQKVEFLVSFYNNEISEKSEIFDDQFSVERPDGSNFTLKIRSTKLEDSAMYFCASRTAGQRSETQYFGPGTRLLVL.

CDR3 DNA sequence: TGCAGCGTTGAAGATGGGGCGTATGGCTACACCTTC. Translation: CSVEDGAYGYTF. The genes are TRBV29-1 and TRBJ1-2, with TRBD1 as a possible D gene (5 bases). V lost 0 bases to trimming and J lost 5 bases, with 7 bases between them. Germline V gene lookup returns CDR1 SQVTM and CDR2 ANQGSEA. The length of the CDR3 is 12 residues.

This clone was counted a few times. CDR3 loop: CASSRQGDSPLHF. CDR3 in DNA: TGTGCCAGCAGCCGACAGGGGGATTCACCCCTCCACTTT. The chain has TRBV7-2 and TRBJ1-6; 9 bases map to TRBD1. The J segment lost 8 bases and the V segment lost 5 bases, leaving 1 base of the junction unmatched. Germline assignment: CDR1 SGHTA and CDR2 FQGNSA. This CDR3 is 13 amino acids long.

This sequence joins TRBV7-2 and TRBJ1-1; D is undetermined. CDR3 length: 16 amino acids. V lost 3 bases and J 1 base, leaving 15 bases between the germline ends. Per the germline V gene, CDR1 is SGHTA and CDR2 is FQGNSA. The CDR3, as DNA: TGTGCCAGCAGCTTTCCGGGAGCTCGTAGGAACACTGAAGCTTTCTTT. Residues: CASSFPGARRNTEAFF.

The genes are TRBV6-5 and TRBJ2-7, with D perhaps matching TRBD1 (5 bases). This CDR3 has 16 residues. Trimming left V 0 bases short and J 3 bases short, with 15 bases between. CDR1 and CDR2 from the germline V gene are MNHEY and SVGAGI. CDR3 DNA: TGTGCCAGCAGTTACTCTTCCCCCGACAGTGGCTACGAGCAGTACTTC. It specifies CASSYSSPDSGYEQYF.

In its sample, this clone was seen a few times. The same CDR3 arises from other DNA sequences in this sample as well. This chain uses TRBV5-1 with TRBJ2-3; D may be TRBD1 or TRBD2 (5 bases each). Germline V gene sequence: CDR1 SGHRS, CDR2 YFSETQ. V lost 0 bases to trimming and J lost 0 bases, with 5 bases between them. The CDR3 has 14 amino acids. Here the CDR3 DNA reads TGCGCCAGCAGCTTGGGGGACAGCACAGATACGCAGTATTTT. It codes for CASSLGDSTDTQYF. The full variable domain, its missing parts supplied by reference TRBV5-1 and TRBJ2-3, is KAGVTQTPRYLIKTRGQQVTLSCSPISGHRSVSWYQQTPGQGLQFLFEYFSETQRNKGNFPGRFSGRQFSNSRSEMNVSTLELGDSALYLCASSLGDSTDTQYFGPGTRLTVL.

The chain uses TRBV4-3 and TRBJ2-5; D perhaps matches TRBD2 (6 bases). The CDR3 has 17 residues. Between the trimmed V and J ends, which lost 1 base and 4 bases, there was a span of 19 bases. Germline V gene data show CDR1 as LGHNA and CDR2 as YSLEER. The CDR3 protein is CASSQGGTPQISETQYF. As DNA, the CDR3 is TGCGCCAGCAGCCAAGGGGGGACTCCGCAAATATCAGAGACCCAGTACTTC.

In DNA form, the CDR3 reads TGTGCCAGCTCAAAGTGGAGTCCGACGATGGATTCACCCCTCCACTTT. Protein: CASSKWSPTMDSPLHF. The chain has TRBV18 and TRBJ1-6; D is unresolved. The V and J ends lost 5 bases and 8 bases respectively, with 19 bases between them. Per the germline V gene, CDR1 is KGHSH and CDR2 is LQKENI. CDR3 length equals 16 residues. Using reference TRBV18 and TRBJ1-6 for the parts outside the CDR3, the full variable domain is NAGVMQNPRHLVRRRGQEARLRCSPMKGHSHVYWYRQLPEEGLKFMVYLQKENIIDESGMPKERFSAEFPKEGPSILRIQQVVRGDSAAYFCASSKWSPTMDSPLHFGNGTRLTVT.

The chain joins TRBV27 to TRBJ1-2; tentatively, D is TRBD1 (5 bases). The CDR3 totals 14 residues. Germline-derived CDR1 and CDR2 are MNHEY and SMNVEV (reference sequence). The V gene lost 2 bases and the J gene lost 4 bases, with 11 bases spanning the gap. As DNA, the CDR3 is TGTGCCAGCAGTTTAGGGGGAGGAACCTATGGCTACACCTTC. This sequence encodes CASSLGGGTYGYTF.

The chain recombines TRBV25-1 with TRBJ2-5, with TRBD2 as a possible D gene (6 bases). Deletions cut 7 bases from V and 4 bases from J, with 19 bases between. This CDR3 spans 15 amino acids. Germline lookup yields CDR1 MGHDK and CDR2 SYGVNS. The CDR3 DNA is TGTGCCAGCATCTCATGGGCAGGGCGGGGAGAGACCCAGTACTTC. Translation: CASISWAGRGETQYF.

The CDR3 bases are TGTGCCTGGAGACCGGGACAGGGTCGTGGCGAGCAGTACTTC. Translation gives CAWRPGQGRGEQYF. The rearrangement joins TRBV30 to TRBJ2-7; TRBD1 aligns across 9 bases. The germline V gene has CDR1 GTSNPN and CDR2 SVGIG (reference sequence). With 3 bases clipped from V and 6 bases from J, the junction kept 9 bases outside the gene matches. The CDR3 extends over 14 amino acids. The entire variable domain, with the rest obtained from reference TRBV30 and TRBJ2-7, is as follows: SQTIHQWPATLVQPVGSPLSLECTVEGTSNPNLYWYRQAAGRGLQLLFYSVGIGQISSEVPQNLSASRPQDRQFILSSKKLLLSDSGFYLCAWRPGQGRGEQYFGPGTRLTVT.

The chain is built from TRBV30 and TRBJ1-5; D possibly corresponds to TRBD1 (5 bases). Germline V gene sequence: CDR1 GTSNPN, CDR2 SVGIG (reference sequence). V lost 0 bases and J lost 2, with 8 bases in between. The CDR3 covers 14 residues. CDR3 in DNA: TGTGCCTGGAGTGTAACGGGGGGCAATCAGCCCCAGCATTTT. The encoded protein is CAWSVTGGNQPQHF. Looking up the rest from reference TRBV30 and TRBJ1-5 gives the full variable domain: SQTIHQWPATLVQPVGSPLSLECTVEGTSNPNLYWYRQAAGRGLQLLFYSVGIGQISSEVPQNLSASRPQDRQFILSSKKLLLSDSGFYLCAWSVTGGNQPQHFGDGTRLSIL.

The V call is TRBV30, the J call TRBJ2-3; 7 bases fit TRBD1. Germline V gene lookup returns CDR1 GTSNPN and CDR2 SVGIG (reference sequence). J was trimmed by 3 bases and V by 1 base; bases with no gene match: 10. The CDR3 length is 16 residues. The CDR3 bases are TGTGCCTGGAGTGGGGACAGTCAACCGGCGACAGATACGCAGTATTTT. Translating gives CAWSGDSQPATDTQYF.

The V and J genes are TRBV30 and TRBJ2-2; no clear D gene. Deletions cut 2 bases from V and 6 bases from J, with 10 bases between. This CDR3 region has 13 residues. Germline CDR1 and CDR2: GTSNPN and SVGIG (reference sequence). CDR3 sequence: CAWSNGVPGELFF. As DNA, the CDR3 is TGTGCCTGGAGTAACGGTGTACCCGGGGAGCTGTTTTTT.